This passage covers 30 T cell receptor beta chains from one sample sequenced in a study of Ad26.COV2.S vaccination and SARS-CoV-2 variants. The data were produced by immunoSEQ multiplex PCR, yet TCRdb's version contains in-frame clones alone and is incomplete. The data show over 110,000 clones, about nine tenths seen once. Sequencing used peripheral blood, obtained after recovery from COVID-19. These receptors were collected from a human donor who had recovered from COVID-19.

The chain links TRBV9 to TRBJ2-5, with D possibly being TRBD2 (6 bases). From germline, CDR1 is SGDLS and CDR2 YYNGEE. The CDR3 is 16 amino acids. V was pared by 3 bases and J by 5 bases, with 20 bases between. The CDR3 nucleotides are TGTGCCAGCAGCGCCGGGTGGGGGGAGGTTGTGGAGACCCAGTACTTC. Translation gives CASSAGWGEVVETQYF.

This clone has just one count. The chain has TRBV12-3 or TRBV12-4 and TRBJ2-5, with D possibly being TRBD1 or TRBD2 (5 bases each). Between the trimmed V and J ends, which lost 6 bases and 8 bases, there was a span of 16 bases. This CDR3 spans 13 amino acids. The CDR3 sequence is CASSRDGHVTQYF. CDR3 nucleotides: TGTGCCAGCAGCCGGGACGGCCACGTTACCCAGTACTTC.

J is TRBJ2-1 and V is TRBV20-1; 8 bases align to TRBD1. Germline loops: CDR1 DFQATT, CDR2 SNEGSKA (reference sequence). CDR3 length equals 14 residues. The V gene end was trimmed by 5 bases and the J gene end by 4 bases; junction bases not matched to a gene: 7. CDR3: CSAGDRGRYNEQFF. The CDR3 DNA reads TGCAGTGCTGGTGACAGGGGACGGTACAATGAGCAGTTCTTC.

A note on this clone: One end of the junction does not line up with germline, which may come from a read error. The V and J genes are TRBV6-1 and TRBJ1-3, with D maybe TRBD1 (5 bases). The CDR3 totals 13 residues. The germline CDR1 and CDR2 sequences are MNHNS and SASEGT. This CDR3 reads CASGDSTGNTIYF. CDR3 DNA sequence: TGTGCCAGCGGTGACAGCACTGGAAACACCATATATTTT.

The V and J genes are TRBV4-3 and TRBJ1-6; D possibly corresponds to TRBD1 (6 bases). The germline V gene encodes CDR1 LGHNA and CDR2 YSLEER. V gave up 0 bases and J gave up 2 bases, with 20 bases separating them. The CDR3 is made up of 20 amino acids. CDR3 bases: TGCGCCAGCAGCCAAGAGTTCGTGGGACTCCCAGGGGCCTATAATTCACCCCTCCACTTT. Translating it yields CASSQEFVGLPGAYNSPLHF.

This clone occurred once. The rearrangement links TRBV5-4 to TRBJ2-3, with D perhaps TRBD1 (6 bases). The V gene lost 3 bases and the J gene lost 0 bases, with 17 bases spanning the gap. In germline, CDR1 is SGHNT, CDR2 YYREEE (reference sequence). The CDR3 sequence is 17 residues long. In DNA, the CDR3 is TGTGCCAGCAGCTCAGGGGCGGCAGGGCTGAGCACAGATACGCAGTATTTT. Translated: CASSSGAAGLSTDTQYF.

The chain carries TRBV29-1 and TRBJ1-2; the D is unclear. Germline V gene data show CDR1 as SQVTM and CDR2 as ANQGSEA. The CDR3 totals 11 residues. CDR3: CRLGREGGYTF. CDR3 sequence (DNA): TGCAGATTGGGGAGGGAAGGTGGCTACACCTTC.

V usage is TRBV28 and J usage is TRBJ2-5; D is unresolved. The germline gives CDR1 MDHEN, CDR2 SYDVKM. V gave up 8 bases and J gave up 5 bases, with 21 bases separating them. This CDR3 comprises 15 residues. CDR3: CASRNGLTVQETQYF. DNA for the CDR3: TGTGCCAGCCGTAATGGGCTAACGGTGCAGGAGACCCAGTACTTC.

This clone was counted a single time. This chain links TRBV14 with TRBJ2-3, with TRBD1 matching 8 bases. The CDR3 has 16 residues. CDR1 is SGHDN, CDR2 FVKESK, per germline. Trimming removed 1 base from V and 1 base from J; junction bases left unmatched: 4. CDR3 nucleotides: TGTGCCAGCAGCCAAGTGACAGGGGACGGCACAGATACGCAGTATTTT. Amino acid sequence: CASSQVTGDGTDTQYF.

This sequence joins TRBV6-2 or TRBV6-3 and TRBJ1-2, with 12 positions matching TRBD1. V lost 2 bases, J lost 5 bases, and 3 bases stayed unmatched. The CDR3 length is 15 residues. Germline V gene sequence: CDR1 MNHEY, CDR2 SVGEGT. The CDR3 here is CASSYPGQGAYGYTF. The CDR3 nucleotides are TGTGCCAGCAGTTACCCGGGACAGGGGGCTTATGGCTACACCTTC.

The chain combines TRBV28 with TRBJ1-1; D gene ambiguous. CDR1 is MDHEN, CDR2 SYDVKM, per germline. The CDR3 runs 13 residues. V dropped 3 bases and J dropped 5 bases, with 10 bases sitting between them. In DNA, the CDR3 is TGTGCCAGCAGTTTCTTCGGGCAAACTGAAGCTTTCTTT. Its translation is CASSFFGQTEAFF.

The chain has TRBV3-1 (or the pseudogene TRBV3-2) and TRBJ1-1; D unclear. V was pared by 0 bases and J by 1 base, with 9 bases between. The CDR3 is made up of 15 amino acids. Germline lookup yields CDR1 LGHDT and CDR2 YNNKEL (reference sequence). CDR3 sequence (DNA): TGTGCCAGCAGCCAAGATTATTACACGAACACTGAAGCTTTCTTT. It yields the protein CASSQDYYTNTEAFF.

This rearrangement joins TRBV6-6 to TRBJ2-1; D is possibly TRBD1 (7 bases). There are 13 residues in the CDR3. Germline loops: CDR1 MNHNY, CDR2 SVGAGI (reference sequence). V was trimmed by 6 bases and J by 4 bases, leaving 10 bases between them. The CDR3 DNA follows: TGTGCCAGCAGGCGGGACAGATACAATGAGCAGTTCTTC. Translating it yields CASRRDRYNEQFF.

The V and J genes are TRBV20-1 and TRBJ1-5; D is perhaps TRBD1 (5 bases). CDR3 length: 16 amino acids. Germline CDR1 DFQATT, CDR2 SNEGSKA (reference sequence). V lost 3 bases and J lost 5, with 20 bases in between. The DNA for the CDR3 is TGCAGTGCTAGTGAAGGGATCTACCAGGGACATCAGCCCCAGCATTTT. Its protein product is CSASEGIYQGHQPQHF.

In its sample, this clone was seen once. V usage is TRBV7-2 and J usage is TRBJ2-5, with 11 bases identical to TRBD2. CDR3 size: 17 residues. V lost 2 bases to trimming and J lost 3 bases; unmatched junction nucleotides: 8. The V gene's germline CDR1 is SGHTA and CDR2 FQGNSA. CDR3 coding DNA: TGTGCCAGCAGCTTAAATTTCGGGACTAGCGGAAAAGAGACCCAGTACTTC. Protein product: CASSLNFGTSGKETQYF.

This chain's CDR3 is CASSQEYRTGWTTDTQYF. CDR3 sequence (DNA): TGCGCCAGCAGCCAAGAATACAGGACAGGGTGGACCACAGATACGCAGTATTTT. The rearrangement links TRBV4-3 to TRBJ2-3, with 8 bases identical to TRBD1. Germline V gives CDR1 LGHNA, CDR2 YSLEER. Unmatched junction bases numbered 10, after V lost 0 bases and J lost 2 bases. The CDR3 is 18 residues long.

The chain uses TRBV5-5 and TRBJ2-5; the D is unclear. This CDR3 comprises 13 residues. V lost 0 bases to trimming and J lost 5 bases, with 8 bases between them. Germline V gene data show CDR1 as SGHKS and CDR2 as YYEKEE (reference sequence). The CDR3 sequence: CASSLGAEETQYF. The CDR3 nucleotides read TGTGCCAGCAGCTTGGGGGCTGAGGAGACCCAGTACTTC.

This rearrangement joins TRBV4-3 to TRBJ1-3, with 8 bases identical to TRBD1. Germline CDR1 and CDR2: LGHNA and YSLEER. V lost 1 base, J lost 0 bases, and 2 bases stayed unmatched. The CDR3 runs to 16 residues. CDR3 region: CASSQVDRASGNTIYF. The CDR3 DNA reads TGCGCCAGCAGCCAAGTGGACAGGGCCTCTGGAAACACCATATATTTT.

As DNA, the CDR3 is TGTGCCACCAGCAGGGGGCGGGGGGCTAGCAATCAGCCCCAGCATTTT. The encoded protein is CATSRGRGASNQPQHF. This sequence joins TRBV15 and TRBJ1-5, with D perhaps matching TRBD1 (6 bases). CDR1 is LNHNV and CDR2 is YYDKDF in the germline V gene (reference sequence). V dropped 3 bases and J dropped 0 bases, with 12 bases sitting between them. The CDR3 spans 16 residues.

The chain employs TRBV27 and TRBJ1-5; perhaps TRBD1 as D (6 bases). The ends were cut back, 4 bases at V and 2 bases at J, with 9 bases in the middle. Per germline, CDR1 MNHEY and CDR2 SMNVEV (reference sequence). The CDR3 has 14 amino acids. This CDR3 reads CASSSQGGNQPQHF. CDR3 DNA: TGTGCCAGCAGTTCACAGGGTGGCAATCAGCCCCAGCATTTT.

The genes are TRBV2 and TRBJ2-3; D call uncertain. The CDR3 spans 13 residues. Trimming cost V 8 bases and J 6 bases, with 15 bases left between them. Germline V lookup: CDR1 SNHLY, CDR2 FYNNEI. The chain's CDR3 is CASGKEGSDTQYF. The CDR3, as DNA: TGTGCCAGCGGAAAGGAAGGGTCCGATACGCAGTATTTT.

This clone was seen just once. This chain links TRBV28 with TRBJ2-7; TRBD1 or TRBD2 may be the D gene (5 bases each). CDR1 and CDR2 from the germline V gene are MDHEN and SYDVKM. The CDR3 is 14 residues long. The germline V and J ends were trimmed by 6 bases and 1 base, with 13 bases remaining between them. CDR3 in amino acids: CASSPPGRSYEQYF. The CDR3 DNA is TGTGCCAGCAGCCCACCGGGACGGTCCTACGAGCAGTACTTC.

The genes are TRBV28 and TRBJ2-2; possible D gene TRBD1, 8 bases. CDR3 length: 15 residues. Per the germline V gene, CDR1 is MDHEN and CDR2 is SYDVKM. The germline V and J ends were trimmed by 6 bases and 1 base, with 12 bases remaining between them. The CDR3 spells CASRGGTGNTGELFF. DNA of the CDR3: TGTGCCAGCAGGGGGGGGACAGGGAACACCGGGGAGCTGTTTTTT.

CDR3 DNA sequence: TGTGCCAGCTGTCCACAGGGTGACTATGGCTACACCTTC. Encoded protein: CASCPQGDYGYTF. V is TRBV12-3 or TRBV12-4 and J is TRBJ1-2; D may be TRBD1 (6 bases). This CDR3 is built from 13 residues. Deletions cut 8 bases from V and 3 bases from J, with 13 bases between.

The chain carries TRBV10-3 and TRBJ2-2; 9 bases are shared with TRBD1. Unmatched junction bases numbered 2, after V lost 9 bases and J lost 0 bases. This CDR3 region has 14 residues. The germline CDR1 and CDR2 sequences are ENHRY and SYGVKD. The CDR3 sequence is CAIQGATNTGELFF. The CDR3 nucleotides are TGTGCCATACAGGGGGCTACGAACACCGGGGAGCTGTTTTTT.

The genes are TRBV11-3 and TRBJ2-3; D is unresolved. Between the trimmed V and J ends, which lost 1 base and 2 bases, there was a span of 4 bases. The CDR3 runs to 13 residues. Germline V gives CDR1 SGHNT, CDR2 YENEEA. CDR3 coding DNA: TGTGCCAGCAGCTTAGTCTTCACAGATACGCAGTATTTT. This encodes CASSLVFTDTQYF.

With respect to this clone: Distinct nucleotide sequences in the sample also encode this CDR3. The V gene is TRBV3-1 (or the pseudogene TRBV3-2), the J gene TRBJ2-3; 8 bases fit TRBD2. The CDR3 length is 14 residues. V lost 1 base, J lost 9 bases, and 6 bases stayed unmatched. Looked up from germline, CDR1 is LGHDT and CDR2 is YNNKEL (reference sequence). The CDR3 reads CASSQAHSGGTQYF. The CDR3 coding sequence is TGTGCCAGCAGCCAAGCCCACTCGGGGGGGACGCAGTATTTT.

This chain connects TRBV7-2 to TRBJ1-1; D gene unclear. This CDR3 spans 13 amino acids. V was cut by 4 bases and J by 7 bases, with 13 bases left in between. Germline CDR1 SGHTA, CDR2 FQGNSA. The CDR3 here is CASSSDGLGEAFF. The CDR3 nucleotides are TGTGCCAGCAGCTCCGACGGTTTGGGTGAAGCTTTCTTT.

The rearrangement uses TRBV27 and TRBJ1-2; the D is unclear. CDR1 MNHEY and CDR2 SMNVEV come from the germline V gene (reference sequence). The length of the CDR3 is 15 residues. V was shortened by 10 bases and J by 0 bases, with 18 bases between the two germline ends. The CDR3 loop reads CATRMTTGANYGYTF. CDR3 nucleotide sequence: TGTGCCACCCGAATGACCACTGGGGCTAACTATGGCTACACCTTC.

V is TRBV7-2 and J is TRBJ2-5; D perhaps matches TRBD1 (5 bases). The V end lost 1 base, the J end lost 5 bases, and 11 bases lay between the germline ends. Germline values: CDR1 SGHTA, CDR2 FQGNSA. CDR3 size: 14 residues. CDR3 nucleotides: TGTGCCAGCAGCTTAGGGGGCGCGATCGAGACCCAGTACTTC. Translated: CASSLGGAIETQYF.